Listed below are T cell receptor beta chains from one sample, sequenced in a study of cytomegalovirus exposure and HLA in healthy donors. Assay used: immunoSEQ multiplex PCR; TCRdb lists only in-frame clones, some missing. The sample holds about 94,000 clones, around 76% seen once. Sequenced: PBMCs. These receptors all come from a man aged 40-50 years in good health and CMV-seropositive. Both conserved end residues are part of each CDR3. Fields, in order: V gene, D gene, J gene, clone size, CDR3 protein, CDR3 DNA. The D gene is left open where the match is weak. Size tells how often a clone was seen (once, few, many) or the class of an expanded clone, and some rows leave it out.

TRBV5-1	NA	TRBJ1-5	NA	CASSLASGGGQPQHF	TGCGCCAGCAGCTTGGCCAGCGGGGGAGGTCAGCCCCAGCATTTT
TRBV27	NA	TRBJ1-4	medium-sized	CASSRVRATNEKLFF	TGTGCCAGCAGCCGGGTACGGGCAACTAATGAAAAACTGTTTTTT
TRBV6-6	NA	TRBJ1-2	NA	CATSRQLEYGYTF	TGTGCCACCTCCAGACAGTTAGAGTATGGCTACACCTTC
TRBV29-1	NA	TRBJ1-2	NA	CSAPPGLNPNYGYTF	TGCAGCGCTCCCCCCGGACTGAACCCTAACTATGGCTACACCTTC
TRBV18	NA	TRBJ1-2	NA	CASSPPGGGRYGYTF	TGTGCCAGCTCACCACCCGGCGGGGGTCGGTATGGCTACACCTTC
TRBV18	NA	TRBJ1-5	NA	CASSLTGGGGDTQPQHF	TGTGCCAGCTCACTCACCGGGGGTGGAGGAGATACTCAGCCCCAGCATTTT
TRBV7-3	TRBD2	TRBJ2-2	NA	CASSLVAGGGTGELFF	TGTGCCAGCAGCTTAGTAGCGGGGGGCGGAACCGGGGAGCTGTTTTTT
TRBV4-3	TRBD2	TRBJ2-3	NA	CASSQGSGLAGRGDTQYF	TGCGCCAGCAGCCAAGGGTCTGGGCTTGCGGGGAGGGGAGATACGCAGTATTTT
TRBV9	TRBD2	TRBJ2-5	NA	CASSVGASGAARETQYF	TGTGCCAGCAGCGTAGGTGCTAGCGGGGCTGCTAGAGAGACCCAGTACTTC
TRBV5-1	TRBD2	TRBJ2-7	NA	CASSPEPTSGRSYEQYF	TGCGCCAGCAGCCCCGAACCCACTAGCGGCCGCTCCTACGAGCAGTACTTC
TRBV7-6	TRBD2	TRBJ2-3	NA	CASSLVVAGDTQYF	TGTGCCAGCAGCTTAGTAGTAGCGGGAGATACGCAGTATTTT
TRBV19	TRBD2	TRBJ2-1	NA	CASTPHSGETYNEQFF	TGTGCCAGTACCCCGCATAGCGGGGAGACCTACAATGAGCAGTTCTTC
TRBV7-9	NA	TRBJ1-4	NA	CASSLDQGYNEKLFF	TGTGCCAGCAGCTTAGACCAGGGTTACAATGAAAAACTGTTTTTT
TRBV5-1	TRBD2	TRBJ2-7	few	CASSLGGLAGTYEQYF	TGCGCCAGCAGCTTGGGGGGACTAGCGGGAACCTACGAGCAGTACTTC
TRBV6-5	TRBD1	TRBJ2-7	NA	CASSYSTTGTYEQYF	TGTGCCAGCAGTTACTCGACGACAGGGACCTACGAGCAGTACTTC
TRBV27	NA	TRBJ2-7	NA	CASSYDSLSSYEQYF	TGTGCCAGCAGTTATGACAGCCTGAGCTCCTACGAGCAGTACTTC
TRBV5-1	TRBD2	TRBJ2-7	NA	CASRPLAGGDEQYF	TGCGCCAGCAGGCCCTTAGCGGGTGGGGACGAGCAGTACTTC
TRBV9	TRBD1	TRBJ1-1	NA	CASSPGGQENEAFF	TGTGCCAGCAGCCCAGGGGGACAGGAAAATGAAGCTTTCTTT
TRBV25-1	NA	TRBJ1-6	NA	CASSEYPEGSPLHF	TGTGCCAGCAGTGAATATCCCGAGGGTTCACCCCTCCACTTT
TRBV6-1	NA	TRBJ2-5	NA	CASSELGRGSQETQYF	TGTGCCAGCAGTGAATTGGGGCGCGGTTCCCAAGAGACCCAGTACTTC
TRBV29-1	TRBD2	TRBJ2-3	NA	CSVAPGLGTDTQYF	TGCAGCGTTGCACCGGGACTAGGCACAGATACGCAGTATTTT
TRBV7-8	NA	TRBJ2-7	NA	CASSLATRLGEQYF	TGTGCCAGCAGCTTAGCCACAAGACTAGGCGAGCAGTACTTC
TRBV11-3	NA	TRBJ2-4	NA	CASSSPSRGNIQYF	TGTGCCAGCAGCTCACCCTCAAGGGGAAACATTCAGTACTTC
TRBV10-2	TRBD2	TRBJ2-1	NA	CASGTSGPFQFF	TGCGCCAGCGGGACTAGCGGGCCATTTCAGTTCTTC
TRBV4-3	NA	TRBJ1-3	NA	CASSLGGSGNTIYF	TGCGCCAGCAGCCTAGGGGGCTCTGGAAACACCATATATTTT
TRBV7-3	NA	TRBJ2-7	NA	CASSLTGTTYEQYF	TGTGCCAGCAGCTTAACGGGCACCACCTACGAGCAGTACTTC
TRBV6-4	TRBD2	TRBJ2-2	NA	CASSTSGNTNTGELFF	TGTGCCAGCAGTACTAGCGGGAACACGAACACCGGGGAGCTGTTTTTT